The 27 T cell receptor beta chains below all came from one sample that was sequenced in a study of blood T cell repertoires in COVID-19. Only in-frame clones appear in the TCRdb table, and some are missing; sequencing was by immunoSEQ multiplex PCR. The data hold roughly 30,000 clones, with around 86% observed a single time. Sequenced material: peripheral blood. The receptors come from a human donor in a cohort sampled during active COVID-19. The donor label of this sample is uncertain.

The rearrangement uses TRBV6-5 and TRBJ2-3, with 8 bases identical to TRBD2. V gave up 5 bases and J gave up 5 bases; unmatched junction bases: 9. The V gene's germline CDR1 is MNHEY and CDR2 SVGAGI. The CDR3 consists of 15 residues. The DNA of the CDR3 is TGTGCCAGCAGTCTCCGGGTAGCGGGGCAAGATACGCAGTATTTT. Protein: CASSLRVAGQDTQYF.

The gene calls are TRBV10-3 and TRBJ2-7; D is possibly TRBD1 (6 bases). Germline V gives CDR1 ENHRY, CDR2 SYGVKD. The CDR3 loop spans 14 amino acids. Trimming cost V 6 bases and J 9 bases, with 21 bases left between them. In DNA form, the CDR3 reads TGTGCCATCAGCTCCGGGACAAACGATTTAAGGCAGTACTTC. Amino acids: CAISSGTNDLRQYF.

CDR3 in amino acids: CATSESNEQFF. The CDR3 DNA reads TGTGCCACCAGTGAGAGCAATGAGCAGTTCTTC. J is TRBJ2-1 and V is TRBV24-1; no clear D. Germline V CDR1 and CDR2: KGHDR, SFDVKD. Trimming shortened V by 4 bases and J by 6 bases, and 3 bases separated the two germline ends. CDR3 size: 11 residues.

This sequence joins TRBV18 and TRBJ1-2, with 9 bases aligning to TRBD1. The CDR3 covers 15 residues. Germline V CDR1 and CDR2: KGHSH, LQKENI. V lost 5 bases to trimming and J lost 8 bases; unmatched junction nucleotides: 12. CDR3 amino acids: CASSNRDREIGGYTF. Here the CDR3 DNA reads TGTGCCAGCTCAAACCGGGACAGGGAAATCGGGGGCTACACCTTC.

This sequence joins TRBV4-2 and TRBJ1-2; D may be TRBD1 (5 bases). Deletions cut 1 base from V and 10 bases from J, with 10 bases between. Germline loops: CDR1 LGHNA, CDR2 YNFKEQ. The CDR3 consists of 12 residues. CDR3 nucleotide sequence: TGTGCCAGCAGCCAAGGAGGCAGGGACTACACCTTC. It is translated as CASSQGGRDYTF.

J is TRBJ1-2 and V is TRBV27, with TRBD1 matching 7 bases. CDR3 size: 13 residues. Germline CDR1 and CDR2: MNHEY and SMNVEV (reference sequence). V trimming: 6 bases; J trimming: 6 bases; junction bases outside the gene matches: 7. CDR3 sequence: CASRPRTGDGYTF. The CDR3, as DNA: TGTGCCAGCAGACCTAGGACAGGAGATGGCTACACCTTC.

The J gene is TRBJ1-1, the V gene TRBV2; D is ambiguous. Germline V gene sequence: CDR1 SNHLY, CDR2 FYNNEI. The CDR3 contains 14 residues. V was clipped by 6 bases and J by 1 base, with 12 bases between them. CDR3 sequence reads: CASRLETGNTEAFF. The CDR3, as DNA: TGTGCCAGCAGGTTGGAGACGGGGAACACTGAAGCTTTCTTT. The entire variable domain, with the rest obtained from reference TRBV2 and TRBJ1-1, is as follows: EPEVTQTPSHQVTQMGQEVILRCVPISNHLYFYWYRQILGQKVEFLVSFYNNEISEKSEIFDDQFSVERPDGSNFTLKIRSTKLEDSAMYFCASRLETGNTEAFFGQGTRLTVV.

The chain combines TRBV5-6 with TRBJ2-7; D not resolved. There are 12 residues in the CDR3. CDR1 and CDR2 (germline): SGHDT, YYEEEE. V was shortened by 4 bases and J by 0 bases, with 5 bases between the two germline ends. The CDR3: CASSQDSYEQYF. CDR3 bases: TGTGCCAGCAGCCAGGACTCCTACGAGCAGTACTTC. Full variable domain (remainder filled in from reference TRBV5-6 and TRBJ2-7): DAGVTQSPTHLIKTRGQQVTLRCSPKSGHDTVSWYQQALGQGPQFIFQYYEEEERQRGNFPDRFSGHQFPNYSSELNVNALLLGDSALYLCASSQDSYEQYFGPGTRLTVT.

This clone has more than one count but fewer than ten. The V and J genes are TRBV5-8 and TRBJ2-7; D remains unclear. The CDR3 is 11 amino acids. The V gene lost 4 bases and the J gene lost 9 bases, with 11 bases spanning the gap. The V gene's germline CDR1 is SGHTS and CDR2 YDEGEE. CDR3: CASSVGSGQYF. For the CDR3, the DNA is TGTGCCAGCAGCGTCGGCTCGGGGCAGTACTTC. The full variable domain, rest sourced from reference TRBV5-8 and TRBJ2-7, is EAGVTQSPTHLIKTRGQQATLRCSPISGHTSVYWYQQALGLGLQFLLWYDEGEERNRGNFPPRFSGRQFPNYSSELNVNALELEDSALYLCASSVGSGQYFGPGTRLTVT.

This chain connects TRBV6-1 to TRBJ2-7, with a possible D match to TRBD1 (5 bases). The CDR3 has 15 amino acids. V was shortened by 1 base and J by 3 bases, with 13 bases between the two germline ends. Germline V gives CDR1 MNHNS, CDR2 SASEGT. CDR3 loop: CASSEVSGLYYEQYF. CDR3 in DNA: TGTGCCAGCAGTGAAGTCTCAGGGCTTTACTACGAGCAGTACTTC.

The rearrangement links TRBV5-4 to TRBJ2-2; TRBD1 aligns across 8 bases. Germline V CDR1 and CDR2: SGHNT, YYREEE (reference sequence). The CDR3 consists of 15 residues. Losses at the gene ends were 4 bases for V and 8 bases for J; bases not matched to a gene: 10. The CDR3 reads CASSPDRVGAGELFF. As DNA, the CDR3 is TGTGCCAGCAGCCCGGACAGGGTGGGGGCTGGGGAGCTGTTTTTT.

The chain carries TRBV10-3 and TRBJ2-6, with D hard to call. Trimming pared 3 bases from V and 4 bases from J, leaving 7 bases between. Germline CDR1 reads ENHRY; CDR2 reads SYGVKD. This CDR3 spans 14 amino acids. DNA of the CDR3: TGTGCCATCAGTGACACTCGAGGGGCCAACGTCCTGACTTTC. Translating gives CAISDTRGANVLTF.

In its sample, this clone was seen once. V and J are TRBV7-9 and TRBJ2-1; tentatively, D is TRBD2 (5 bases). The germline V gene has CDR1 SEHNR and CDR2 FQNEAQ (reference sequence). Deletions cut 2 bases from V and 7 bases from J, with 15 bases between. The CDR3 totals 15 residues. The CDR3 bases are TGTGCCAGCAGCTTAAGCTCCTTATCGGGGAATGAGCAGTTCTTC. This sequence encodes CASSLSSLSGNEQFF.

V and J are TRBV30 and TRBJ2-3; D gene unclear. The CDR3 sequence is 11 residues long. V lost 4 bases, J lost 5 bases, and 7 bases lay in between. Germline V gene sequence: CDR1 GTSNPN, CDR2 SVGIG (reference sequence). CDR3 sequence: CAWTVVDTQYF. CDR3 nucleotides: TGTGCCTGGACGGTAGTAGATACGCAGTATTTT.

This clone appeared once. The CDR3 DNA sequence: TGTGCCAGCAGCAAGGGGACAGGGGGGTACACTGAAGCTTTCTTT. Its protein product is CASSKGTGGYTEAFF. This chain connects TRBV7-2 to TRBJ1-1, with 11 bases lining up with TRBD1. Germline trimming cut 5 bases from V and 3 bases from J; bases unmatched to any gene: 5. The CDR3 is 15 amino acids. Germline V CDR1 and CDR2: SGHTA, FQGNSA.

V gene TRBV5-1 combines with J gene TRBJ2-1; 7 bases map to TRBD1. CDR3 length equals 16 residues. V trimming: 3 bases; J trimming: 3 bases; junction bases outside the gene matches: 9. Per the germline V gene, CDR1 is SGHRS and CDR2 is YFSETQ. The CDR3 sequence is CASSSRQGRNYNEQFF. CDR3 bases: TGCGCCAGCAGCTCTCGACAGGGTCGGAACTACAATGAGCAGTTCTTC.

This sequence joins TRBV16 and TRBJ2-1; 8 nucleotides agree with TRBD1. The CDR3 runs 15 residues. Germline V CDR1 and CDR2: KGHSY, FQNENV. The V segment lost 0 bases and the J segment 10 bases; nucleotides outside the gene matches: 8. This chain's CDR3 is CASSQSGQGTVEQFF. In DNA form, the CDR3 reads TGTGCCAGCAGCCAATCAGGACAGGGAACAGTGGAGCAGTTCTTC.

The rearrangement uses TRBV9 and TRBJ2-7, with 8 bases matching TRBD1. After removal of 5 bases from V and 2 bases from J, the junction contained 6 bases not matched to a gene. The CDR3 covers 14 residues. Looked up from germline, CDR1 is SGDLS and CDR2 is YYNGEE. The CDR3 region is CASSPGTGPYEQYF. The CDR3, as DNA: TGTGCCAGCAGTCCCGGGACAGGTCCCTACGAGCAGTACTTC.

Here the CDR3 DNA reads TGTGCCAGCACAGGGGGCGCCTATGGCTACACCTTC. Its translation is CASTGGAYGYTF. The chain links TRBV6-5 to TRBJ1-2; TRBD1 aligns across 8 bases. The CDR3 covers 12 residues. V was pared by 7 bases and J by 4 bases, with 2 bases of the junction left unmatched. The germline gives CDR1 MNHEY, CDR2 SVGAGI.

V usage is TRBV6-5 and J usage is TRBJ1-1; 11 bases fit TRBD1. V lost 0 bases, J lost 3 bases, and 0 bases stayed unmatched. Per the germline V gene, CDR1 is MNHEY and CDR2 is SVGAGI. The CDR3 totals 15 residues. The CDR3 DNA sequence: TGTGCCAGCAGTTACTCGGGACAGGGGGACACTGAAGCTTTCTTT. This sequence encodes CASSYSGQGDTEAFF.

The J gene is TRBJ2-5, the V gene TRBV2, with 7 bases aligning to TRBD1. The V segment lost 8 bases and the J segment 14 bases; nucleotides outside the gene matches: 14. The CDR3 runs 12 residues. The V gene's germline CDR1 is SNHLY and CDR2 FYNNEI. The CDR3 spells CASYMDRSTLYF. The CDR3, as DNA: TGTGCCAGCTATATGGACAGGTCAACCCTCTACTTC.

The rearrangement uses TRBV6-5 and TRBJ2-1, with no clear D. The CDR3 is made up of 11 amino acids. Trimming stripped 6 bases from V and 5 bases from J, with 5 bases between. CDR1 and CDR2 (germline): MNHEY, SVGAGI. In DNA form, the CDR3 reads TGTGCCAGCAGCCTAAACAATGAGCAGTTCTTC. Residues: CASSLNNEQFF.

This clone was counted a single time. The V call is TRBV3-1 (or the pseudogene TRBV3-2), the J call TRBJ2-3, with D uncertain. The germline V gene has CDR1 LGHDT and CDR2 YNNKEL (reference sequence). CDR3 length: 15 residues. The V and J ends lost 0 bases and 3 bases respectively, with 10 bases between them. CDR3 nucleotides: TGTGCCAGCAGCCAAGAGCTAGTGTGGACAGATACGCAGTATTTT. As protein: CASSQELVWTDTQYF.

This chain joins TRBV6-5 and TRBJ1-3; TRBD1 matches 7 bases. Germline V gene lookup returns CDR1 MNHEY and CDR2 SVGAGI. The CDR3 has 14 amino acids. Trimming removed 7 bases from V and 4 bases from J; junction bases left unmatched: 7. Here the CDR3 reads CASTRRQGGNTIYF. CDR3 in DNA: TGTGCCAGCACCCGACGACAGGGAGGAAACACCATATATTTT.

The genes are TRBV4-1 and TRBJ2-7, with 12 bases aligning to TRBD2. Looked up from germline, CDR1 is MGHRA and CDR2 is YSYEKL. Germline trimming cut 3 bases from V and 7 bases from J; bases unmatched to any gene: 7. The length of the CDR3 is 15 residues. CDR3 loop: CASSQFLGLAGEQYF. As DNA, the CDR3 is TGCGCCAGCAGCCAGTTCCTAGGACTAGCGGGGGAGCAGTACTTC.

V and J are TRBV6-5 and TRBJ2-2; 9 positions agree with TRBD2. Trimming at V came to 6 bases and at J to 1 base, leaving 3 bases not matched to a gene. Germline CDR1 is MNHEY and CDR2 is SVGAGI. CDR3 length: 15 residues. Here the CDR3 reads CASRSSGVNTGELFF. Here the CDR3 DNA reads TGTGCCAGCAGGTCTAGCGGGGTGAACACCGGGGAGCTGTTTTTT.

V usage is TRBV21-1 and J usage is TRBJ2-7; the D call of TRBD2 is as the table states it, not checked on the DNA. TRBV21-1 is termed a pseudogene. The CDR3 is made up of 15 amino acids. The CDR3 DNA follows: TGTGCCAGCAGCAAAGAGCTAGCGGGGGGCTACGAGCAGTACTTC. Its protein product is CASSKELAGGYEQYF.